These T cell receptor beta chains were read from a single sample in a study of response to subunit inactivated influenza vaccine. TCRdb reanalysed the RT-PCR reads using MiXCR and keeps one entry per CDR3 protein. The sample yields hundreds of thousands of distinct CDR3 sequences, less than 20% seen once. The sample here was PBMCs from blood, taken 4 to 6 days after vaccination. The receptors here all came from a man in his forties or fifties who received an inactivated influenza vaccine. Each CDR3 is given with its conserved first and last residue. D genes are given only for firm matches. Rows give clone size only sometimes, using once, few, many, or a class for an expanded clone.

cdr3_length | j_call | clone_size | d_call | v_call | cdr3_aa | cdr3_nt
16 | TRBJ2-1 | few | TRBD2 | TRBV11-1 | CASSLFRGREGNEQFF | TGTGCCAGCAGCTTATTTCGCGGGAGGGAGGGGAATGAGCAGTTCTTC
19 | TRBJ2-6 | few | TRBD2 | TRBV20-1 | CSARDRLLAGAPGANVLTF | TGCAGTGCTAGAGATCGGCTCCTAGCGGGAGCGCCAGGGGCCAACGTCCTGACTTTC
12 | TRBJ2-7 | NA | NA | TRBV29-1 | CSVASSSSEQYF | TGCAGCGTTGCCTCCTCTTCGTCCGAGCAGTACTTC
14 | TRBJ2-7 | NA | NA | TRBV7-9 | CASSPQPVLYEQYF | TGTGCCAGCAGCCCCCAGCCGGTCCTCTACGAGCAGTACTTC
13 | TRBJ1-5 | few | TRBD1 | TRBV6-2/TRBV6-3 | CASSYRGHQPQHF | TGTGCCAGCAGTTACAGGGGGCACCAGCCCCAGCATTTT
11 | TRBJ1-1 | NA | NA | TRBV20-1 | CYPGGSTEAFF | TGCTATCCGGGCGGGAGCACTGAAGCTTTCTTT
15 | TRBJ1-4 | few | NA | TRBV20-1 | CSASELGRPNEKLFF | TGCAGTGCTAGTGAACTCGGTCGTCCTAATGAAAAACTGTTTTTT
14 | TRBJ1-5 | NA | NA | TRBV30 | CAWSGSALNQPQHF | TGTGCCTGGAGTGGGTCAGCCCTAAATCAGCCCCAGCATTTT
14 | TRBJ2-7 | many | NA | TRBV12-3/TRBV12-4 | CASSFGGTPYEQYF | TGTGCCAGCAGTTTCGGGGGCACACCCTACGAGCAGTACTTC
13 | TRBJ2-5 | few | NA | TRBV5-1 | CASSMPPRETQYF | TGCGCCAGCAGCATGCCCCCACGAGAGACCCAGTACTTC